This T cell receptor (beta chain) was obtained from a study of graft-versus-host responses after intestinal transplantation. Study-level background: Tacrolimus and steroids were given for roughly 3 years to all recipients after anti-thymocyte globulin induction. Study-wide results and limits: Individuals who had graft-donor T cell macrochimerism had allografts that showed high graft-versus-host to host-versus-graft clonal ratios. Early post-transplant HvG declines tracked with peak circulating GvH clone levels.

TCRdb's table, derived via immunoSEQ multiplex PCR, lists solely in-frame clones and lacks some. The table lists about 130,000 clones, around 90% of them singletons. On this clone itself: The antigen is not known.

The origin of this receptor is a human donor who received an intestinal transplant. This specimen was unstimulated CD4+ T cells sorted from spleen or lymph node cells, taken before intestinal transplant.

The CDR3 loop reads CAISFSGRVYNEQFF. The CDR3 nucleotides read TGTGCCATCAGTTTTAGCGGGAGGGTGTACAATGAGCAGTTCTTC. The chain is built from TRBV10-3 and TRBJ2-1; 11 bases are a match to TRBD2. Germline CDR1 and CDR2: ENHRY and SYGVKD. With 5 bases clipped from V and 4 bases from J, the junction kept 4 bases outside the gene matches. This CDR3 has 15 residues.